The 7 T cell receptor beta chains in this list originate from one sample, sequenced in a study of control samples from healthy donors and cancer patients (dated by TCRdb to 2019 to 2021). Library method: the immunoSEQ multiplex PCR assay. TCRdb stores this immuneACCESS table with in-frame sequences only. Part of the clones is absent; in the studies checked, under half of the shortfall reflects unresolved V genes, and no reason is known for the rest. This sample lists 100,000 to 150,000 clones; roughly 92% were detected once. Of the sample, around 0.52% falls within the top ten clones. The source material was PBMCs. The receptors here all came from an elderly man with head and neck cancer.

J is TRBJ2-2 and V is TRBV5-1; TRBD2 might be the D (6 bases). The CDR3 has 16 amino acids. Trimming removed 0 bases at V and 7 bases at J, with 16 bases between. Germline V gene sequence: CDR1 SGHRS, CDR2 YFSETQ. The DNA of the CDR3 is TGCGCCAGCAGCTTGGCCGGGGTCAAGGGAGGCGGGGAGCTGTTTTTT. This translates into CASSLAGVKGGGELFF.

DNA of the CDR3: TGTGCCAGCAGTGCCCAGGGGCTGAACACTGAAGCTTTCTTT. Amino acids: CASSAQGLNTEAFF. The chain joins TRBV6-4 to TRBJ1-1; D might be TRBD1 (6 bases). This CDR3 spans 14 amino acids. The germline V and J ends were trimmed by 4 bases and 0 bases, with 9 bases remaining between them. The germline gives CDR1 MRHNA, CDR2 SNTAGT.

This chain links TRBV27 with TRBJ2-7; D is tentatively TRBD1 or TRBD2 (5 bases each). Looked up from germline, CDR1 is MNHEY and CDR2 is SMNVEV (reference sequence). With 0 bases removed from V and 2 bases from J, the gap between germline ends came to 17 bases. The length of the CDR3 is 17 residues. CDR3 amino acids: CASSLSSDGTVTYEQYF. The CDR3 nucleotides are TGTGCCAGCAGTTTATCCAGCGACGGGACGGTTACCTACGAGCAGTACTTC.

The CDR3 region is CASSRDNTGANVLTF. The CDR3 nucleotides are TGTGCCAGCAGCCGCGACAACACTGGGGCCAACGTCCTGACTTTC. The chain uses TRBV7-2 and TRBJ2-6; D uncertain. V lost 5 bases and J 2 bases, leaving 10 bases between the germline ends. The CDR3 length is 15 residues. The V gene's germline CDR1 is SGHTA and CDR2 FQGNSA.

The chain is built from TRBV19 and TRBJ1-5; no firm D call. CDR3 size: 14 residues. CDR1 and CDR2 from the germline V gene are LNHDA and SQIVND (reference sequence). V dropped 3 bases and J dropped 9 bases, with 15 bases sitting between them. Here the CDR3 reads CASSIGEVARPQHF. Written as DNA, the CDR3 is TGTGCCAGTAGTATCGGTGAGGTAGCCCGGCCCCAGCATTTT.

The chain has TRBV15 and TRBJ2-7, with TRBD2 identical over 9 bases. Germline trimming cut 0 bases from V and 5 bases from J; bases unmatched to any gene: 8. The CDR3 loop spans 16 amino acids. The germline gives CDR1 LNHNV, CDR2 YYDKDF (reference sequence). The CDR3 here is CATSRDWGGGAHEQYF. CDR3 DNA: TGTGCCACCAGCAGAGATTGGGGCGGGGGGGCCCACGAGCAGTACTTC.

The chain links TRBV6-9 to TRBJ2-6; 14 bases agree with TRBD2. Trimming took 5 bases from V and 3 from J; bases not matched to a gene: 12. The CDR3 covers 20 residues. The germline V gene encodes CDR1 MNHGY and CDR2 SVAAGI. The CDR3 spells CASSLVLGLAGVRGANVLTF. The CDR3 region has the DNA TGTGCCAGCAGTCTCGTCCTGGGACTAGCGGGGGTGCGTGGGGCCAACGTCCTGACTTTC.